This is a list of T cell receptor beta chains from one sample in a study of control samples from healthy donors and cancer patients. Generated by immunoSEQ multiplex PCR, the TCRdb table keeps only in-frame clones and is missing some. The sample yields approximately 44,000 clones, 70% seen once. Sequenced input: formalin-fixed, paraffin-embedded tissue. Receptors were obtained from a male donor with melanoma. CDR3s include the opening cysteine and the closing phenylalanine or tryptophan. The D gene is left open where the match is weak. Clone size is shown for a subset of rows, as once, few, many or a class of expanded clone.

cdr3_nt cdr3_aa clone_size cdr3_length v_call d_call j_call
TGCGCCAGCAGCCAAGAAGGGGGGTCAGAGAACACTGAAGCTTTCTTT CASSQEGGSENTEAFF . 16 TRBV4-1 . TRBJ1-1
TGTGCCACCAGTCTGGGTTCCGGGGAGCTGTTTTTT CATSLGSGELFF once 12 TRBV24-1 . TRBJ2-2
TGTGCCAGCAGCCAAGAAGGAACCTATGAAAAACTGTTTTTT CASSQEGTYEKLFF . 14 TRBV14 . TRBJ1-4
TGTGCCAGCAGCGTAGCACAGGCCCATGAGCAGTTCTTC CASSVAQAHEQFF . 13 TRBV9 . TRBJ2-1
TGTGCCAGCAGTTTTGACATCTACGAGCAGTACTTC CASSFDIYEQYF . 12 TRBV12-3/TRBV12-4 . TRBJ2-7
TGTGCCAGCAGTACACTAGAATCAGATACGCAGTATTTT CASSTLESDTQYF . 13 TRBV12-3/TRBV12-4 . TRBJ2-3
TGTGCCAGCAGTTTAGATCGGGTCGAGCAGTTCTTC CASSLDRVEQFF few 12 TRBV12-3/TRBV12-4 . TRBJ2-1
TGTGCCAGCAGCCTTGACCCGGCCCCGGGGCTAAATGGCTACACCTTC CASSLDPAPGLNGYTF . 16 TRBV9 . TRBJ1-2
TGTGCCAGCACCCAGCTCGGGGAAACAGATACGCAGTATTTT CASTQLGETDTQYF . 14 TRBV27 . TRBJ2-3
TGTGCCAGCTCACCGACGGGACTGGGGCCCTACAATGAGCAGTTCTTC CASSPTGLGPYNEQFF medium-sized 16 TRBV18 . TRBJ2-1
TGTGCCAGCAGTTACGGAGAGGGGGCCTGGGAGACCCAGTACTTC CASSYGEGAWETQYF . 15 TRBV6-5 TRBD1 TRBJ2-5
TGTGCCAGCAGTCTCGGCATCGGAACAAGCACAGATACGCAGTATTTT CASSLGIGTSTDTQYF . 16 TRBV11-2 . TRBJ2-3
TGTGCCACCAGTGCCGAACAGGGGCGAATTAAAGAGACCCAGTACTTC CATSAEQGRIKETQYF once 16 TRBV24-1 TRBD1 TRBJ2-5
TGTGCCAGCAGTCGTCAAGACACCCTTACGCAGTATTTT CASSRQDTLTQYF . 13 TRBV28 . TRBJ2-3
TGTGCCAGTAGTATAGTTCCAGGGGATCAGCCCCAGCATTTT CASSIVPGDQPQHF few 14 TRBV19 . TRBJ1-5
TGTGCCAGCAGTAACAGATACGGGACCCAGTACTTC CASSNRYGTQYF . 12 TRBV6-5 . TRBJ2-5
TGTGCCACCAGACCCGGGACAGGAGAAACTTTGAGCTCCTACGAGCAGTACTTC CATRPGTGETLSSYEQYF . 18 TRBV15 TRBD1 TRBJ2-7
TGTGCCAGCAGCTTCGCGGGAGGGCCGATCGAGCAGTACTTC CASSFAGGPIEQYF few 14 TRBV7-8 TRBD2 TRBJ2-7
TGTGCCGCCCTCAACTCCTACAATGAGCAGTTCTTC CAALNSYNEQFF few 12 TRBV5-4 . TRBJ2-1
TGTGCCAGCAGCCAAGTCACAGGAAAATCCTACAATGAGCAGTTCTTC CASSQVTGKSYNEQFF . 16 TRBV3-1/TRBV3-2 . TRBJ2-1
TGCGCCAGCAGCCAAGATCTCTTCGAGGGGGGTGTTACGCAGTATTTT CASSQDLFEGGVTQYF few 16 TRBV4-1 . TRBJ2-3
TGTGCCAGCAGCGCCCGGGACAGGGCTTATGGCTACACCTTC CASSARDRAYGYTF many 14 TRBV11-2 TRBD1 TRBJ1-2
TGTGCCAGTAGCTACGGACAGGCCTACGAGCAGTACTTC CASSYGQAYEQYF few 13 TRBV19 TRBD1 TRBJ2-7
TGTGCCAGCAGTTTATGGGGGTACGGGGGTAGGGGAGGAGACAAAGCTTTCTTT CASSLWGYGGRGGDKAFF . 18 TRBV28 . TRBJ1-1
TGTGCCAGTACTCCCAACAGGGGTCGTGGGTACGAGCAGTACTTC CASTPNRGRGYEQYF . 15 TRBV19 TRBD1 TRBJ2-7
TGCACTAGCAGCCAAGATCAGGGATACAGCAATCAGCCCCAGCATTTT CTSSQDQGYSNQPQHF once 16 TRBV1 . TRBJ1-5
TGTGCCAGCACCCTGCTGGCTAGCGGGCTCTCCACCGGGGAGCCGTTTTTT CASTLLASGLSTGEPFF once 17 TRBV7-9 TRBD2 TRBJ2-2
TGCAGCGAAGCTCCGCGCTCTAGCACAGATACGCAGTATTTT CSEAPRSSTDTQYF few 14 TRBV29-1 . TRBJ2-3
TGTGCCACCAGTGACCCAGGGATTGAGCAGTTCTTC CATSDPGIEQFF . 12 TRBV24-1 . TRBJ2-1
TGTGCCAGCAGCCCCTGGACTAGCGGTGACTACAATGAGCAGTTCTTC CASSPWTSGDYNEQFF many 16 TRBV9 TRBD2 TRBJ2-1
TGTGCCAGCGTCGGATGGGGACAGGGGACATATGGCTACACCTTC CASVGWGQGTYGYTF . 15 TRBV28 TRBD1 TRBJ1-2
TGCGCCAGCAGCTTGGGGCCCGGGAGGGCCCAGGAGCAGTACTTC CASSLGPGRAQEQYF . 15 TRBV5-1 TRBD2 TRBJ2-7
TGTGCCAGCTCACCCCGCGTTGGATCAGCGGGACTCGTGGTCGAGACCCAGTACTTC CASSPRVGSAGLVVETQYF . 19 TRBV18 TRBD2 TRBJ2-5
TGTGCCAGCCACACAGGGGCCTATGGCTACACCTTC CASHTGAYGYTF . 12 TRBV2 TRBD1 TRBJ1-2
TGTGCCATCAGTGAGAGACAGGGGGCGGGCGAAAAACTGTTTTTT CAISERQGAGEKLFF . 15 TRBV10-3 TRBD1 TRBJ1-4
TGTGCCAGCAGATCCCTCCCCGGGACAGGGGAGGACGAGCAGTACTTC CASRSLPGTGEDEQYF . 16 TRBV27 TRBD1 TRBJ2-7
TGTGCCAGCTCGCTAGGCCGCTACGAGCAGTACTTC CASSLGRYEQYF few 12 TRBV2 . TRBJ2-7
TGTGCCAGCAGCGCCGTGGGCGGCACTGAAGCTTTCTTT CASSAVGGTEAFF . 13 TRBV5-4 . TRBJ1-1
TGCGCCAGCAGCTTGGGAGGTAGCGGGACCGGGGGATACGAGCAGTACTTC CASSLGGSGTGGYEQYF . 17 TRBV5-1 TRBD2 TRBJ2-7
TGTGCCAGCAGCCAAGCACTTCGAGCGATCCACTACGAGCAGTACTTC CASSQALRAIHYEQYF . 16 TRBV3-1/TRBV3-2 . TRBJ2-7
TGTGCCAGCAGCGTGGGACAGGGGGTGGGGGAGACCCAGTACTTC CASSVGQGVGETQYF . 15 TRBV7-2 TRBD1 TRBJ2-5
TGTGCCAGCAGCTTGGGAGTGGGACCCACAGATACGCAGTATTTT CASSLGVGPTDTQYF . 15 TRBV5-6 . TRBJ2-3